Each of the 20 T cell receptor beta chains below was sequenced from the same sample in a study of T cells in Graves' hyperthyroidism and ophthalmopathy. Template material for amplifying TCR beta CDR3 regions consisted of RNA transcripts. The HTBI set primed first-round TCR CDR3 RT-PCR. TCRdb reprocessed the multiplex PCR reads with MiXCR, giving one entry per CDR3 protein. The sample contains fewer than 450,000 distinct CDR3 sequences, about 18% of which appear only once. The sample consisted of blood. The receptor set was obtained from a woman younger than 45 with Graves' hyperthyroidism that later progressed to Graves' ophthalmopathy.

This clonotype has a handful of counts. The J gene is TRBJ2-7, the V gene TRBV13; 7 bases line up with TRBD1. The CDR3 length is 14 residues. Germline V gene lookup returns CDR1 PRHDT and CDR2 FYEKMQ (reference sequence). V was pared by 4 bases and J by 2 bases, with 5 bases of the junction left unmatched. The CDR3 protein is CASSSRDSPYEQYF. The CDR3 DNA is TGTGCCAGCAGCTCCCGGGACAGCCCCTACGAGCAGTACTTC.

The chain couples TRBV12-3 or TRBV12-4 to TRBJ2-1; D call uncertain. CDR3 length equals 13 residues. V was shortened by 7 bases and J by 1 base, with 8 bases between the two germline ends. The CDR3 DNA follows: TGTGCCAGCACCCCCGGTTCCTACAATGAGCAGTTCTTC. It specifies CASTPGSYNEQFF.

The V gene is TRBV20-1, the J gene TRBJ1-1; weak D call: TRBD1 (6 bases). The V and J ends lost 3 bases and 9 bases respectively, with 14 bases between them. Germline assignment: CDR1 DFQATT and CDR2 SNEGSKA (reference sequence). This CDR3 comprises 12 residues. CDR3: CSARGWDIKAFF. The CDR3 nucleotides read TGCAGTGCTAGGGGGTGGGACATAAAAGCTTTCTTT.

In its sample, this clonotype was seen many times. The V and J genes are TRBV12-3 or TRBV12-4 and TRBJ1-2; D might be TRBD1 (6 bases). Deletions cut 5 bases from V and 8 bases from J, with 9 bases between. This CDR3 has 11 amino acids. The CDR3 DNA is TGTGCCAGCAGTGGGGGCTCCGGCTACACCTTC. It is translated as CASSGGSGYTF.

V usage is TRBV2 and J usage is TRBJ1-3, with TRBD1 matching 7 bases. The CDR3 totals 14 residues. V was pared by 6 bases and J by 4 bases, with 6 bases of the junction left unmatched. CDR1 and CDR2 from the germline V gene are SNHLY and FYNNEI. The CDR3 DNA reads TGTGCCAGCAGGGATACAGGGGCGGGAAACACCATATATTTT. It encodes CASRDTGAGNTIYF.

CDR3 residues: CASSHKAGSTSRSGANVLTF. CDR3 nucleotides: TGTGCCAGCAGTCACAAAGCGGGCTCCACCTCCCGCTCTGGGGCCAACGTCCTGACTTTC. V gene TRBV6-2 or TRBV6-3 combines with J gene TRBJ2-6, with TRBD2 as a possible D gene (6 bases). This CDR3 is 20 amino acids long. V lost 5 bases, J lost 0 bases, and 23 bases lay in between. Germline V lookup: CDR1 MNHEY, CDR2 SVGEGT.

This clonotype was seen repeatedly, ten times or more. CDR3 coding DNA: TGCGCCAGCACGACGGGAGGGCCAGTTAATGAGCAGTTCTTC. Its translation: CASTTGGPVNEQFF. The gene calls are TRBV10-2 and TRBJ2-1, with 8 nucleotides matching TRBD2. In germline, CDR1 is WSHSY, CDR2 SAAADI. V was pared by 7 bases and J by 7 bases, with 9 bases of the junction left unmatched. The CDR3 loop spans 14 amino acids.

This clonotype has at least ten counts. The chain uses TRBV10-1 and TRBJ2-2; D perhaps matches TRBD1 (6 bases). Germline lookup yields CDR1 WNHNN and CDR2 SYGVQD (reference sequence). The CDR3 has 13 residues. Trimming took off 4 bases at V and 4 bases at J, with 7 bases between the two ends. CDR3 amino acids: CASSAQGTGELFF. The CDR3 coding sequence is TGCGCCAGCAGTGCACAGGGCACCGGGGAGCTGTTTTTT.

Many counts were recorded for this clonotype. CDR3 nucleotides: TGTGCCAGCAGCCTTGTTGAGGCCTACAATGAGCAGTTCTTC. Its translation: CASSLVEAYNEQFF. The chain couples TRBV28 to TRBJ2-1; the D is unclear. The CDR3 sequence is 14 residues long. The germline V gene encodes CDR1 MDHEN and CDR2 SYDVKM. V lost 6 bases to trimming and J lost 2 bases, with 11 bases between them.

This chain uses TRBV4-1 with TRBJ1-4; D is unclear. Germline CDR1 reads MGHRA; CDR2 reads YSYEKL. The CDR3 covers 16 residues. Trimming removed 4 bases from V and 0 bases from J, with 12 bases in between. DNA of the CDR3: TGCGCCAGCAGCCGAGGGTCGGGTTCAACTAATGAAAAACTGTTTTTT. Amino acid sequence: CASSRGSGSTNEKLFF.

Points on this clonotype: This could be a read error, since a much larger clone is one nucleotide away. V gene TRBV28 combines with J gene TRBJ2-1; D uncertain. This CDR3 contains 16 residues. The germline V gene has CDR1 MDHEN and CDR2 SYDVKM. The CDR3 region is CASSTHTGANYNEQSF. CDR3 nucleotide sequence: TGTGCCAGCAGTACTCATACCGGAGCCAACTACAATGAGCAGTCCTTC.

This clonotype was found a few times. The chain uses TRBV19 and TRBJ1-1, with unresolved D. The V end lost 0 bases, the J end lost 5 bases, and 13 bases lay between the germline ends. The CDR3 is 15 amino acids. The germline CDR1 and CDR2 sequences are LNHDA and SQIVND (reference sequence). CDR3 coding DNA: TGTGCCAGTAGTATAGATCCGGGCCCAAGGACTGAAGCTTTCTTT. Translated, it gives CASSIDPGPRTEAFF.

This clonotype was observed at least ten times. V gene TRBV12-3 or TRBV12-4 combines with J gene TRBJ2-3, with D perhaps TRBD2 (5 bases). V gave up 1 base and J gave up 4 bases, with 9 bases separating them. The CDR3 extends over 14 amino acids. The chain's CDR3 is CASSLEAAADTQYF. The CDR3 DNA reads as TGTGCCAGCAGTTTAGAAGCGGCGGCAGATACGCAGTATTTT.

This clonotype was found many times. The germline gene is not matched at one end of the junction; a read error may be the cause. This CDR3 is CASSQGGASITDAFF. The CDR3 bases are TGCGCCAGCAGCCAAGGGGGCGCGTCGATCACTGATGCTTTCTTT. V and J are TRBV4-1 and TRBJ1-1, with D possibly being TRBD1 (5 bases). Germline V lookup: CDR1 MGHRA, CDR2 YSYEKL. The CDR3 covers 15 residues.

There are many counts of this clonotype. The V and J genes are TRBV20-1 and TRBJ2-5; 7 bases are a match to TRBD2. The CDR3 contains 15 residues. Germline CDR1 and CDR2: DFQATT and SNEGSKA (reference sequence). V lost 2 bases and J lost 5; bases outside the gene matches: 11. The CDR3, as DNA: TGCAGTGCTAGATCCCTAGCGGCCTGGGGGGAGACCCAGTACTTC. It codes for CSARSLAAWGETQYF.

This clonotype was detected ten times or more. This chain joins TRBV15 and TRBJ1-6, with 9 bases matching TRBD1. This CDR3 contains 15 residues. Losses at the gene ends were 6 bases for V and 9 bases for J; bases not matched to a gene: 9. The germline V gene encodes CDR1 LNHNV and CDR2 YYDKDF (reference sequence). Here the CDR3 DNA reads TGTGCCACCAGGAAAACCGGGACAGGGACTTCACCCCTCCACTTT. Its translation is CATRKTGTGTSPLHF.

In this sample, this clonotype turned up a few times. This sequence joins TRBV9 and TRBJ2-7; 7 bases map to TRBD2. In germline, CDR1 is SGDLS, CDR2 YYNGEE. The CDR3 spans 14 residues. V dropped 4 bases and J dropped 9; count of bases not matched to a gene: 13. The CDR3 region has the DNA TGTGCCAGCAGCCCCTATATGGCTAGCGGTAGGCAGTACTTC. It translates to CASSPYMASGRQYF.

This clonotype occurred a few times. J is TRBJ2-3 and V is TRBV7-2, with 7 bases matching TRBD2. The germline CDR1 and CDR2 sequences are SGHTA and FQGNSA. J lost 6 bases, V lost 3 bases, and 6 bases had no gene match. The CDR3 extends over 14 amino acids. The CDR3 DNA reads as TGTGCCAGCAGCTTCGGCAGCGGGAAGGATACGCAGTATTTT. Its protein product is CASSFGSGKDTQYF.

This clonotype has more than one count but fewer than ten. This rearrangement joins TRBV27 to TRBJ2-1; D remains unclear. The germline gives CDR1 MNHEY, CDR2 SMNVEV (reference sequence). The CDR3 length is 16 residues. V lost 3 bases to trimming and J lost 5 bases, with 17 bases between them. This CDR3 reads CASSFTPPPVHNEQFF. CDR3 coding DNA: TGTGCCAGCAGTTTTACCCCTCCGCCGGTCCACAATGAGCAGTTCTTC.

This clonotype was picked up many times. The chain's CDR3 is CASSETAAGGGQETQYF. In DNA, the CDR3 is TGTGCCAGCAGCGAAACCGCGGCGGGAGGGGGACAAGAGACCCAGTACTTC. The genes are TRBV2 and TRBJ2-5, with 9 bases fitting TRBD2. There are 17 residues in the CDR3. CDR1 SNHLY and CDR2 FYNNEI come from the germline V gene. Trimming took 6 bases from V and 2 from J; bases not matched to a gene: 13.